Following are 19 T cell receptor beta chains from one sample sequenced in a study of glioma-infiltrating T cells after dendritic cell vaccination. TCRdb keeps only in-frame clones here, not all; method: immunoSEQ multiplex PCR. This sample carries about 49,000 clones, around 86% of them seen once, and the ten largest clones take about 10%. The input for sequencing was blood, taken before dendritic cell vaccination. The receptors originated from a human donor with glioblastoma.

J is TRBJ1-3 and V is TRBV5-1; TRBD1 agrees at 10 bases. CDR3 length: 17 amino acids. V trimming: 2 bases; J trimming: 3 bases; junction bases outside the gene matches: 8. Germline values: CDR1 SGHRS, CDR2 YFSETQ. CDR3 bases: TGCGCCAGCAGCTTCACCCCGGACAGGGGGGGTGGAAACACCATATATTTT. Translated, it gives CASSFTPDRGGGNTIYF.

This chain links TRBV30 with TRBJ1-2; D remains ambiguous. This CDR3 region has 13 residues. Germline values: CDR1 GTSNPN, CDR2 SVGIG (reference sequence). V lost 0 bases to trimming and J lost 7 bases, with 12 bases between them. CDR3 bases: TGTGCCTGGAGTGTATTGACTATAGGTGGCTACACCTTC. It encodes CAWSVLTIGGYTF.

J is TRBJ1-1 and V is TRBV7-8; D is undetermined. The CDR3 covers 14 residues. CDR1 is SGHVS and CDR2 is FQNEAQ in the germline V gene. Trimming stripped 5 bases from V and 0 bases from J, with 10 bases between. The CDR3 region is CASSAQILNTEAFF. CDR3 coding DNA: TGTGCCAGCAGCGCACAGATCTTGAACACTGAAGCTTTCTTT.

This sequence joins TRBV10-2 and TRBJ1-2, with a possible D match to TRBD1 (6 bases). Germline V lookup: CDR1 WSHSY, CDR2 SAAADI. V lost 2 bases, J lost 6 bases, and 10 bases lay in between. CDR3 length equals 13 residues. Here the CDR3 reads CASSENRVDGYTF. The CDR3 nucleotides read TGCGCCAGCAGTGAGAACAGGGTAGATGGCTACACCTTC.

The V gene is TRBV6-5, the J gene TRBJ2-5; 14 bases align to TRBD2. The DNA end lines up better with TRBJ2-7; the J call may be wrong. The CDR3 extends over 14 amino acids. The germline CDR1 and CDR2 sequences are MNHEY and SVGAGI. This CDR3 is CASRPGLAGDEQYF. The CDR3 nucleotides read TGTGCCAGCAGGCCGGGACTAGCGGGAGACGAGCAGTACTTC.

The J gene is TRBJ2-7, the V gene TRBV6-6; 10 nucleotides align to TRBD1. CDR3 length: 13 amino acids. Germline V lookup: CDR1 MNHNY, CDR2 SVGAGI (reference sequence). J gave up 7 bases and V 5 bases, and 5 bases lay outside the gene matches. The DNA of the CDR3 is TGTGCCAGCAGTGAGACAGGGGGCTTAGAGCAGTACTTC. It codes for CASSETGGLEQYF.

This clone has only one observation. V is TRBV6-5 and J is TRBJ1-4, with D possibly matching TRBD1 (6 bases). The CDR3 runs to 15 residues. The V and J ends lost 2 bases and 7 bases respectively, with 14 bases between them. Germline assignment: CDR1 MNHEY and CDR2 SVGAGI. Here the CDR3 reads CASSYLAGAGEKLFF. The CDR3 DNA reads TGTGCCAGCAGTTACCTAGCAGGGGCGGGTGAAAAACTGTTTTTT.

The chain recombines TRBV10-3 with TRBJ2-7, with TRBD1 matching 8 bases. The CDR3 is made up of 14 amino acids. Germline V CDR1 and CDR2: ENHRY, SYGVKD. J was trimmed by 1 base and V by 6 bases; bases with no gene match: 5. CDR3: CAISSQGASYEQYF. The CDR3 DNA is TGTGCCATCAGCTCCCAGGGGGCTTCCTACGAGCAGTACTTC.

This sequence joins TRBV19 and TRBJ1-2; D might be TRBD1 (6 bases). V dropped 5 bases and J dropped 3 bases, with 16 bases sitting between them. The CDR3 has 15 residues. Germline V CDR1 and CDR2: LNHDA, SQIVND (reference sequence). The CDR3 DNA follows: TGTGCCAGTAGTTCTAGGGGGTTGCGCGACTATGGCTACACCTTC. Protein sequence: CASSSRGLRDYGYTF.

For the CDR3, the DNA is TGTGCCAGCGGGTCCCGGGACAGGGGCGGAGGGTATAATTCACCCCTCCACTTT. This codes for CASGSRDRGGGYNSPLHF. J is TRBJ1-6 and V is TRBV19; 10 positions match TRBD1. V dropped 9 bases and J dropped 4; count of bases not matched to a gene: 15. Germline values: CDR1 LNHDA, CDR2 SQIVND (reference sequence). This CDR3 contains 18 residues.

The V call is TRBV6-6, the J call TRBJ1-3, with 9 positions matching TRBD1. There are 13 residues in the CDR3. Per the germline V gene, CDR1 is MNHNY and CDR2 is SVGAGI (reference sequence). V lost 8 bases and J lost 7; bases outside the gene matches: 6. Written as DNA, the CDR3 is TGTGCCAGCCTTACCGGGACAGGGAACACCATATATTTT. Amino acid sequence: CASLTGTGNTIYF.

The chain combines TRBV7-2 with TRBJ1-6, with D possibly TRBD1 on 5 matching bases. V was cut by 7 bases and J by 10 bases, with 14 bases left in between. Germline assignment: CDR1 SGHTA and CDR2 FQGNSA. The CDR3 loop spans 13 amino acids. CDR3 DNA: TGTGCCAGCACCAGGGAAGTAAGATCACCCCTCCACTTT. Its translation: CASTREVRSPLHF.

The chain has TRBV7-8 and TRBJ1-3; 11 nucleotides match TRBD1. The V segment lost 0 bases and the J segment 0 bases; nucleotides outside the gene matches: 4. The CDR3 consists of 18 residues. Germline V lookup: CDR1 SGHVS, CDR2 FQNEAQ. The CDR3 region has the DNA TGTGCCAGCAGCTTAGCGGGACAGGGGGGAGGCTCTGGAAACACCATATATTTT. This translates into CASSLAGQGGGSGNTIYF. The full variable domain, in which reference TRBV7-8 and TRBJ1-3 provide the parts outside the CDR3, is GAGVSQSPRYKVAKRGQDVALRCDPISGHVSLFWYQQALGQGPEFLTYFQNEAQLDKSGLPSDRFFAERPEGSVSTLKIQRTQQEDSAVYLCASSLAGQGGGSGNTIYFGEGSWLTVV.

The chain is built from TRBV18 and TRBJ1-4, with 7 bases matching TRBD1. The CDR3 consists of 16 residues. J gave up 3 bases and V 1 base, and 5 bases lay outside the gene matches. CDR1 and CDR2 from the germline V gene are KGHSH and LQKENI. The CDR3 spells CASSPRQGDPNEKLFF. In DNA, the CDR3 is TGTGCCAGCTCACCACGACAGGGTGACCCTAATGAAAAACTGTTTTTT. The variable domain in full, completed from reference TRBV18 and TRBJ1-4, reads NAGVMQNPRHLVRRRGQEARLRCSPMKGHSHVYWYRQLPEEGLKFMVYLQKENIIDESGMPKERFSAEFPKEGPSILRIQQVVRGDSAAYFCASSPRQGDPNEKLFFGSGTQLSVL.

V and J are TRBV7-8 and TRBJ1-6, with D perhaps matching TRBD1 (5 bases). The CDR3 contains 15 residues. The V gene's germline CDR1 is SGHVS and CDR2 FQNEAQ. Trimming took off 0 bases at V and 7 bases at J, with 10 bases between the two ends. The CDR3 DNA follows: TGTGCCAGCAGCTTAGCCCAGGGCTTGAATTCACCCCTCCACTTT. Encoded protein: CASSLAQGLNSPLHF.

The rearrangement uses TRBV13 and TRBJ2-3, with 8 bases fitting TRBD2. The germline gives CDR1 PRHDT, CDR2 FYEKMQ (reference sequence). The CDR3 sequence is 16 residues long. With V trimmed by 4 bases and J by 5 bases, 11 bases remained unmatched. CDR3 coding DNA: TGTGCCAGCAGCTGGCCCCTAGCGGGCAGAAGAGATACGCAGTATTTT. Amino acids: CASSWPLAGRRDTQYF. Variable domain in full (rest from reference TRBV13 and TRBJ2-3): AAGVIQSPRHLIKEKRETATLKCYPIPRHDTVYWYQQGPGQDPQFLISFYEKMQSDKGSIPDRFSAQQFSDYHSELNMSSLELGDSALYFCASSWPLAGRRDTQYFGPGTRLTVL.

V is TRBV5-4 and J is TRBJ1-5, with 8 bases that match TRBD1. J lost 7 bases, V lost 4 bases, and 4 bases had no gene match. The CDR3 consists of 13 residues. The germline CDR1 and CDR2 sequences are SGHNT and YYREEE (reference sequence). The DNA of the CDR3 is TGTGCCAGCAGCGACAGGGGCGGACAGCCCCAGCATTTT. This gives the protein CASSDRGGQPQHF.

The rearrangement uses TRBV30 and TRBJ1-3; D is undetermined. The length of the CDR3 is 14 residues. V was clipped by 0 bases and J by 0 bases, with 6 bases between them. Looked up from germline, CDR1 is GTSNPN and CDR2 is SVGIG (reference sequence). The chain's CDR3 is CAWSVLISGNTIYF. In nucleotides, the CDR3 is TGTGCCTGGAGTGTTTTAATCTCTGGAAACACCATATATTTT.

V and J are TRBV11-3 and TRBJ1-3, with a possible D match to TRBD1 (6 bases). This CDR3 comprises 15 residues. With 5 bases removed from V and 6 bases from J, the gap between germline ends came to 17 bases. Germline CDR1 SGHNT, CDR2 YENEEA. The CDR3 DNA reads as TGTGCCAGCAGCCATCCCAGAACAGGGATAAACACCATATATTTT. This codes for CASSHPRTGINTIYF.